The table lists the clone carrying this TCR beta chain with a count of one. No antigen is known for it. Its ends do not fully match the called genes, so a read error is possible. This CDR3 comprises 12 residues. CDR1 is GTSNPN, CDR2 SVGIG, per germline (reference sequence). Vbeta (60) and Jbeta (13) primers were used in the PCR. The assay was immunoSEQ multiplex PCR, and TCRdb's table has in-frame clones only and misses some. The sample records roughly 34,000 clones, 75% to 85% being singletons. These data are taken from a study of cytomegalovirus exposure and HLA in healthy donors. Study results and caveats: Confirmation in vitro established that a few CMV-associated chains were specific for CMV antigens. With further analysis later on, most CMV-associated TCR beta chains appeared HLA-restricted.

The J gene is TRBJ1-2, the V gene TRBV30, with D possibly TRBD1 on 5 matching bases. The clonotype was recovered from a woman younger than 30 in good health and CMV-seronegative. The material sequenced was PBMCs. This chain's CDR3 is CAWSQWGDGYPF. For the CDR3, the DNA is TGTGCCTGGAGTCAATGGGGCGATGGCTACCCCTTC.